This T cell receptor beta chain was recovered during a study of tumor-infiltrating lymphocytes in oesophageal squamous cell carcinoma. This CDR3 spans 15 amino acids. The V gene end was trimmed by 7 bases and the J gene end by 1 base; junction bases not matched to a gene: 6. The germline CDR1 and CDR2 sequences are SGHVS and FNYEAQ. MiXCR, run by TCRdb on the PCR reads, gives a single entry per CDR3 protein. Of about 19,000 distinct CDR3 sequences listed, around 40% are singletons. This chain links TRBV7-6 with TRBJ2-2; TRBD2 aligns across 7 bases. Sequencing was performed on blood. This TCR was sampled from a male donor with esophageal squamous cell carcinoma. CDR3 in amino acids: CASTQLAQNTGELFF. The CDR3 DNA reads TGTGCCAGCACCCAACTAGCGCAGAACACCGGGGAGCTGTTTTTT. Supplemented by reference TRBV7-6 and TRBJ2-2, the full variable domain reads GAGVSQSPRYKVTKRGQDVALRCDPISGHVSLYWYRQALGQGPEFLTYFNYEAQQDKSGLPNDRFSAERPEGSISTLTIQRTEQRDSAMYRCASTQLAQNTGELFFGEGSRLTVL.